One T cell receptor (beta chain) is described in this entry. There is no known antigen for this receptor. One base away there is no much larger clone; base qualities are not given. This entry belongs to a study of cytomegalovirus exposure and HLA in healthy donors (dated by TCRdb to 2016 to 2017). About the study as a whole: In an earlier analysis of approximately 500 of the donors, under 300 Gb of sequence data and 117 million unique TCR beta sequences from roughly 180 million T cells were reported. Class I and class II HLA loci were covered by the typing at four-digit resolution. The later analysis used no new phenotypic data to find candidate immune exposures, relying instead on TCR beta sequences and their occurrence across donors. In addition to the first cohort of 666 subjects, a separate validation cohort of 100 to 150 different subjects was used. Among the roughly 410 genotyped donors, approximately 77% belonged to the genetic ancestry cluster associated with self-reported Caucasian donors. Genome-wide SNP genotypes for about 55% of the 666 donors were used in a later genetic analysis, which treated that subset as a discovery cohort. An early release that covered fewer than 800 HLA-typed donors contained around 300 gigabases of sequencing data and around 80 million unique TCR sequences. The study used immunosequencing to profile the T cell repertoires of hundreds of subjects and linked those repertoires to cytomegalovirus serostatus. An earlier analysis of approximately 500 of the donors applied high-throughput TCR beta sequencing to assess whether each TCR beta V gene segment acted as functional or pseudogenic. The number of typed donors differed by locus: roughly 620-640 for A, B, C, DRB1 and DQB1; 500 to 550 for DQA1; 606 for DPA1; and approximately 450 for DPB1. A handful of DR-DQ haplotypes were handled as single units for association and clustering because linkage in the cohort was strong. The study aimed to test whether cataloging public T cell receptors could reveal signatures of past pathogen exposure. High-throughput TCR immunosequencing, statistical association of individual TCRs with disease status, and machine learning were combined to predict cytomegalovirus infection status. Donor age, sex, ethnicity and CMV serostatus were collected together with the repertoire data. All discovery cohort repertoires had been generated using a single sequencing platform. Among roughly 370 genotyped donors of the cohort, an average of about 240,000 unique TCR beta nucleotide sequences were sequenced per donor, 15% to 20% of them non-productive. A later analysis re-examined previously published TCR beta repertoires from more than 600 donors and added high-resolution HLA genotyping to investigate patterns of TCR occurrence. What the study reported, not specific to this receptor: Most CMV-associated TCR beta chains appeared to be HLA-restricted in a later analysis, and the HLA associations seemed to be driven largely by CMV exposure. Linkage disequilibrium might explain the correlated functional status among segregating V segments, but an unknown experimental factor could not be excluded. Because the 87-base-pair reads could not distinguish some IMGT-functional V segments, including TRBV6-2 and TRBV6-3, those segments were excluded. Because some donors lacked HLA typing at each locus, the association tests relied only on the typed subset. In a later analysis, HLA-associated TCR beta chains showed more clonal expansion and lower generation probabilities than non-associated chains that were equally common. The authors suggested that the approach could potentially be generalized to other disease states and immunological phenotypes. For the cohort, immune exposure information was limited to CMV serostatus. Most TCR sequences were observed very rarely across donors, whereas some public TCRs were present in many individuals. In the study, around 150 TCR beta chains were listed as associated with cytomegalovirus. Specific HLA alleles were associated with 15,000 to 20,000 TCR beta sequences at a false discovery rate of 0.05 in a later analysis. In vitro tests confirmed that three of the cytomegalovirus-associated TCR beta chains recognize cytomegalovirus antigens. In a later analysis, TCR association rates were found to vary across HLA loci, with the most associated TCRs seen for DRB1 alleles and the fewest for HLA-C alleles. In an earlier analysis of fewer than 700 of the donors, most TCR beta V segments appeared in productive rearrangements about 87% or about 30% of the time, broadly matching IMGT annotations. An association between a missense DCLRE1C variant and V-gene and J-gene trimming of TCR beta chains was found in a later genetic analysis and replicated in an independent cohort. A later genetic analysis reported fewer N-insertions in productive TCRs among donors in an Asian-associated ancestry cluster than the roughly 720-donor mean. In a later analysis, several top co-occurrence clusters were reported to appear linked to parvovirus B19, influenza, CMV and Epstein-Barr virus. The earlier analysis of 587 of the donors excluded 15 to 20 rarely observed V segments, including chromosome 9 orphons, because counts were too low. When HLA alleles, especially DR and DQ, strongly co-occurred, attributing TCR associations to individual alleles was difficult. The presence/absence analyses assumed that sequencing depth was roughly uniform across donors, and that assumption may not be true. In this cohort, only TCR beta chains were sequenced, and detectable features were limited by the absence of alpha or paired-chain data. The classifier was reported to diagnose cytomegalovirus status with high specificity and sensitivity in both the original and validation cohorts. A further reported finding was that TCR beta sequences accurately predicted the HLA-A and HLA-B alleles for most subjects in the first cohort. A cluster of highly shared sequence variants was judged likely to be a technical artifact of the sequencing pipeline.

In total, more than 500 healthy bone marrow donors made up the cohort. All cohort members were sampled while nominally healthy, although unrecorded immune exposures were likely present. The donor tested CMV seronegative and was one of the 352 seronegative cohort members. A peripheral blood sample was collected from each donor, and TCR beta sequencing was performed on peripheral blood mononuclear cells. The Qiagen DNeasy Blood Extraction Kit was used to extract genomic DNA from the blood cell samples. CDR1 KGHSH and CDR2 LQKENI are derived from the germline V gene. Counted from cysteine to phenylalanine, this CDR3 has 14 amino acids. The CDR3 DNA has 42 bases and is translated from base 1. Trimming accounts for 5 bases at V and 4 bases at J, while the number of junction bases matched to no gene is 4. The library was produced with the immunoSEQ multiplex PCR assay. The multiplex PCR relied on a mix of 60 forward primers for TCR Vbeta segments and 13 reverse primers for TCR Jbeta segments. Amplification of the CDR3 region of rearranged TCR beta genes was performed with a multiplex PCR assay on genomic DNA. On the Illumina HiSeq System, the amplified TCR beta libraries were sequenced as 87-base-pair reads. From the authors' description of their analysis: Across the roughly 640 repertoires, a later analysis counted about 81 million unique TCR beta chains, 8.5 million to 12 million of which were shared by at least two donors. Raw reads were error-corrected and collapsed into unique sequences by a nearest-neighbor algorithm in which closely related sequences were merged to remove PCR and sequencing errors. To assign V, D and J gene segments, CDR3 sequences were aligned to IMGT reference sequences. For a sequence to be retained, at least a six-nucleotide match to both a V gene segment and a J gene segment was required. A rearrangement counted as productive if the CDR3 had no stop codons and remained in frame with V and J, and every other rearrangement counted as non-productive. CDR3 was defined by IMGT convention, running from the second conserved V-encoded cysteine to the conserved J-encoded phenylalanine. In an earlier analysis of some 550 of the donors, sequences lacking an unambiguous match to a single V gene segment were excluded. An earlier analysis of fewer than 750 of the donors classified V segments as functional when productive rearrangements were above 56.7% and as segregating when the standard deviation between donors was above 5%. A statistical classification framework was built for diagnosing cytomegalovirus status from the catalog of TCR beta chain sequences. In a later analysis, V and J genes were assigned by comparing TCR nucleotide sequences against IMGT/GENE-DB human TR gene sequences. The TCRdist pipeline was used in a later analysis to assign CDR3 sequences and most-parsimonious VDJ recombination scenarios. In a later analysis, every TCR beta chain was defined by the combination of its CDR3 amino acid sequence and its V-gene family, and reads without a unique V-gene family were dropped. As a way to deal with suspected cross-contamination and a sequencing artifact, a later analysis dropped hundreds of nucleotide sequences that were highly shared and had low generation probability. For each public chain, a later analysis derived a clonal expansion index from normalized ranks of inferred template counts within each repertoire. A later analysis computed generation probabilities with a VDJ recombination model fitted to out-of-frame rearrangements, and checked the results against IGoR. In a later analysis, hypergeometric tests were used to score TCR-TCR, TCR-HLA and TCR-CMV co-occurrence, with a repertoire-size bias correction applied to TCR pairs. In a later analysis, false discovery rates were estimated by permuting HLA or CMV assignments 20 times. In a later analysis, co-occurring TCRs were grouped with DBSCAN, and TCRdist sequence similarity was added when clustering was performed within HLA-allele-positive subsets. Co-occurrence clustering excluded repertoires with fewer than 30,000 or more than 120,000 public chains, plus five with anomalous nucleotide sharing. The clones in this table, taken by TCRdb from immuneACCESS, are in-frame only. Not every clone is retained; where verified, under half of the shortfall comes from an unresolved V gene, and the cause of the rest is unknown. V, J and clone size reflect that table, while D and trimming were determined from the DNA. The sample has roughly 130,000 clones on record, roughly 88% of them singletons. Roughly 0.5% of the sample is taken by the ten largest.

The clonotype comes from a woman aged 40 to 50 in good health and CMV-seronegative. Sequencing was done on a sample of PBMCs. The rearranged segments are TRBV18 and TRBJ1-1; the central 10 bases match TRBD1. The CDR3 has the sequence CASSTGQGGTEAFF. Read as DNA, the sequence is TGTGCCAGCTCAACCGGACAGGGGGGCACTGAAGCTTTCTTT.